This TCR beta chain is drawn from a study of shared clonotypes between healthy human individuals. Study overall: CD4 naive cells filled three plates per donor, CD4 memory three, CD8 naive two and CD8 memory one. Findings of the study overall: Generally, estimated richness proved larger in naive subsets than it did in memory subsets.

Replicate PCRs for sorted subsets used 200 ng DNA; this equaled about 30,000 T cell genomes. The table came from immunoSEQ multiplex PCR; TCRdb's copy has only in-frame clones and leaves some out. The sample lists approximately 840,000 clones; about 96% were seen once. Per the germline V gene, CDR1 is SGHNT and CDR2 is YYREEE (reference sequence). This CDR3 comprises 13 residues. J lost 9 bases, V lost 3 bases, and 6 bases had no gene match. CD45RO negativity and positive selection for CCR7 defined naive CD8 cells, a population that excluded terminally differentiated effector memory CD45RA+ cells. As concerns this clone: Its antigen is still unknown.

Sequenced material: naive CD8+ T cells sorted from blood. This TCR derives from a man aged 30-40 years in good health. The chain combines TRBV5-4 with TRBJ2-1, with 7 bases aligning to TRBD2. The CDR3 DNA is TGTGCCAGCAGCTGGGCGGCGGGAGTTGAGCAGTTCTTC. Translating it yields CASSWAAGVEQFF.